Shown below are 22 T cell receptor beta chains from a single sample sequenced in a study of blood T cell repertoires in COVID-19. The assay was immunoSEQ multiplex PCR, and TCRdb's table has in-frame clones only and misses some. The data contain around 60,000 clones, roughly 77% of them singletons. The sample taken for sequencing was peripheral blood. Source of these receptors: a man older than 75 with acute or convalescent COVID-19.

The V and J genes are TRBV27 and TRBJ2-2; D gene ambiguous. The CDR3 length is 13 residues. Trimming took 4 bases from V and 4 from J, leaving 7 bases between them. In germline, CDR1 is MNHEY, CDR2 SMNVEV (reference sequence). CDR3 bases: TGTGCCAGCAGTTGGAGAGTCACCGGGGAGCTGTTTTTT. Translation: CASSWRVTGELFF.

V is TRBV29-1 and J is TRBJ2-2; tentatively, D is TRBD2 (6 bases). Per germline, CDR1 SQVTM and CDR2 ANQGSEA. V was cut by 5 bases and J by 4 bases, with 17 bases left in between. The CDR3 has 15 residues. DNA for the CDR3: TGCAGCGTTACCCTCGGGGGTTCTAGCACCGGGGAGCTGTTTTTT. It encodes CSVTLGGSSTGELFF.

This chain connects TRBV10-1 to TRBJ2-3, with TRBD1 matching 9 bases. There are 15 residues in the CDR3. Germline V gives CDR1 WNHNN, CDR2 SYGVQD (reference sequence). Unmatched junction bases numbered 1, after V lost 0 bases and J lost 3 bases. CDR3 amino acids: CASSESTGGTDTQYF. The CDR3 nucleotides are TGCGCCAGCAGTGAGTCGACAGGGGGAACAGATACGCAGTATTTT.

The J gene is TRBJ2-7, the V gene TRBV10-3, with D hard to call. The ends were cut back, 10 bases at V and 0 bases at J, with 16 bases in the middle. CDR3 length: 14 residues. Germline V gene lookup returns CDR1 ENHRY and CDR2 SYGVKD. CDR3 nucleotide sequence: TGTGCCACGGCGCTAGTCTCCAGCTCCTACGAGCAGTACTTC. Protein: CATALVSSSYEQYF.

The V call is TRBV4-2, the J call TRBJ2-1; D is ambiguous. Trimming stripped 0 bases from V and 4 bases from J, with 13 bases between. The CDR3 runs 16 residues. The V gene's germline CDR1 is LGHNA and CDR2 YNFKEQ. The CDR3 region has the DNA TGTGCCAGCAGCCAAGATTTTTCTCCCAGTTACAATGAGCAGTTCTTC. Translating gives CASSQDFSPSYNEQFF.

The genes are TRBV3-1 (or the pseudogene TRBV3-2) and TRBJ1-3; D is uncertain. The V and J ends lost 2 bases and 0 bases respectively, with 5 bases between them. Germline loops: CDR1 LGHDT, CDR2 YNNKEL (reference sequence). This CDR3 has 14 amino acids. The CDR3 region has the DNA TGTGCCAGCAGCCAAATGAGCTCTGGAAACACCATATATTTT. It translates to CASSQMSSGNTIYF.

V and J are TRBV5-4 and TRBJ2-3; 9 bases match TRBD1. Germline lookup yields CDR1 SGHNT and CDR2 YYREEE (reference sequence). The CDR3 is made up of 14 amino acids. Trimming at V came to 4 bases and at J to 4 bases, leaving 4 bases not matched to a gene. The CDR3 DNA reads TGTGCCAGCAGCAGGGACAGGGCGGCAGATACGCAGTATTTT. Protein: CASSRDRAADTQYF. Looking up the rest from reference TRBV5-4 and TRBJ2-3 gives the full variable domain: ETGVTQSPTHLIKTRGQQVTLRCSSQSGHNTVSWYQQALGQGPQFIFQYYREEENGRGNFPPRFSGLQFPNYSSELNVNALELDDSALYLCASSRDRAADTQYFGPGTRLTVL.

J is TRBJ2-3 and V is TRBV11-2; 7 nucleotides align to TRBD1. CDR1 SGHAT and CDR2 FQNNGV come from the germline V gene. The CDR3 is made up of 16 amino acids. J was trimmed by 4 bases and V by 2 bases; bases with no gene match: 9. This chain's CDR3 is CASSLMRGRVPDTQYF. CDR3 bases: TGTGCCAGCAGCTTAATGAGGGGGCGTGTGCCAGATACGCAGTATTTT.

V gene TRBV29-1 combines with J gene TRBJ2-3; 9 nucleotides agree with TRBD1. Germline loops: CDR1 SQVTM, CDR2 ANQGSEA. V lost 1 base, J lost 2 bases, and 13 bases stayed unmatched. The CDR3 is made up of 18 amino acids. The CDR3 DNA reads as TGCAGCGTTGAAGTCCAACCGGGACAGGGCGCAGCCACAGATACGCAGTATTTT. The encoded protein is CSVEVQPGQGAATDTQYF.

This rearrangement joins TRBV19 to TRBJ1-1, with TRBD1 matching over 9 bases. Germline loops: CDR1 LNHDA, CDR2 SQIVND (reference sequence). The CDR3 extends over 14 amino acids. J was trimmed by 4 bases and V by 5 bases; bases with no gene match: 5. The CDR3 reads CASSRQGVLTEAFF. The CDR3 nucleotides are TGTGCCAGTAGTCGACAGGGGGTCCTCACTGAAGCTTTCTTT.

The chain has TRBV10-3 and TRBJ2-7; a possible D gene is TRBD1 (6 bases). The CDR3 consists of 14 residues. V lost 10 bases and J lost 6, with 22 bases in between. Per germline, CDR1 ENHRY and CDR2 SYGVKD. The CDR3 bases are TGTGCCACGAAGGGGGAACAGGGTACCCGCGAGCAGTACTTC. This gives the protein CATKGEQGTREQYF.

By proportion, this clone is medium-sized. The chain is built from TRBV9 and TRBJ1-2; a weak D match, TRBD1 (6 bases). Germline V gives CDR1 SGDLS, CDR2 YYNGEE. Trimming shortened V by 2 bases and J by 0 bases, and 14 bases separated the two germline ends. The CDR3 is made up of 16 amino acids. CDR3 region: CASSVVPGQPNYGYTF. DNA for the CDR3: TGTGCCAGCAGCGTCGTCCCCGGACAGCCTAACTATGGCTACACCTTC.

V and J are TRBV6-5 and TRBJ1-5; D unresolved. The CDR3 consists of 13 residues. Trimming left V 0 bases short and J 5 bases short, with 5 bases between. Germline loops: CDR1 MNHEY, CDR2 SVGAGI. In DNA form, the CDR3 reads TGTGCCAGCAGTTACTCGCGTGATCAGCCCCAGCATTTT. Translating it yields CASSYSRDQPQHF.

The CDR3 DNA is TGTGCCAGCAGCTACTCCAACTATGGCTACACCTTC. Protein sequence: CASSYSNYGYTF. V is TRBV11-2 and J is TRBJ1-2; D remains unclear. Looked up from germline, CDR1 is SGHAT and CDR2 is FQNNGV. The CDR3 has 12 amino acids. V lost 4 bases, J lost 2 bases, and 5 bases lay in between. The variable domain in full, completed from reference TRBV11-2 and TRBJ1-2, reads EAGVAQSPRYKIIEKRQSVAFWCNPISGHATLYWYQQILGQGPKLLIQFQNNGVVDDSQLPKDRFSAERLKGVDSTLKIQPAKLEDSAVYLCASSYSNYGYTFGSGTRLTVV.

This clone came up once. V is TRBV10-3 and J is TRBJ2-7; TRBD1 aligns across 10 bases. The CDR3 spans 14 residues. The V gene's germline CDR1 is ENHRY and CDR2 SYGVKD. The ends lost 10 bases at V and 4 bases at J; junction bases unmatched: 10. In nucleotides, the CDR3 is TGTGCCACTAGGCTGAGGACAGGGGGGTACGAGCAGTACTTC. This translates into CATRLRTGGYEQYF.

This chain joins TRBV14 and TRBJ1-4; tentatively, D is TRBD1 (6 bases). Germline V lookup: CDR1 SGHDN, CDR2 FVKESK. The CDR3 sequence is 15 residues long. The germline V and J ends were trimmed by 3 bases and 7 bases, with 15 bases remaining between them. This chain's CDR3 is CASSQATGSGEKLFF. The CDR3, as DNA: TGTGCCAGCAGCCAGGCCACAGGGTCGGGTGAAAAACTGTTTTTT.

This clone was seen more than once but under ten times. The chain has TRBV19 and TRBJ1-1; D uncertain. The CDR3 totals 14 residues. CDR1 and CDR2 (germline): LNHDA, SQIVND (reference sequence). Trimming removed 3 bases at V and 0 bases at J, with 8 bases between. Written as DNA, the CDR3 is TGTGCCAGTAGTATGTCCCGTATGAACACTGAAGCTTTCTTT. Residues: CASSMSRMNTEAFF.

The CDR3 DNA reads TGTGCCAGCAGCGAGACAGGGGCGGACTATGGCTACACCTTC. It codes for CASSETGADYGYTF. V and J are TRBV9 and TRBJ1-2, with 8 nucleotides matching TRBD1. Per germline, CDR1 SGDLS and CDR2 YYNGEE. Losses at the gene ends were 3 bases for V and 3 bases for J; bases not matched to a gene: 4. The CDR3 covers 14 residues.

The chain couples TRBV5-1 to TRBJ1-4, with 7 nucleotides matching TRBD1. V was clipped by 4 bases and J by 4 bases; unmatched bases: 4. Germline CDR1 reads SGHRS; CDR2 reads YFSETQ. The CDR3 is made up of 14 amino acids. The CDR3: CASSTTGNNEKLFF. The DNA of the CDR3 is TGCGCCAGCAGCACGACAGGGAATAATGAAAAACTGTTTTTT. Drawing the rest from reference TRBV5-1 and TRBJ1-4, the complete variable domain is KAGVTQTPRYLIKTRGQQVTLSCSPISGHRSVSWYQQTPGQGLQFLFEYFSETQRNKGNFPGRFSGRQFSNSRSEMNVSTLELGDSALYLCASSTTGNNEKLFFGSGTQLSVL.

V gene TRBV18 combines with J gene TRBJ1-4; TRBD1 agrees at 11 bases. CDR3 length equals 14 residues. V shed 8 bases and J 8 bases; nucleotides not matched to a gene: 7. The V gene's germline CDR1 is KGHSH and CDR2 LQKENI. CDR3 coding DNA: TGTGCCAGCCACCGGGGACAGGGGGAAGAAAAACTGTTTTTT. It specifies CASHRGQGEEKLFF.

The rearrangement links TRBV6-5 to TRBJ1-6; 9 bases are a match to TRBD1. Unmatched junction bases numbered 5, after V lost 8 bases and J lost 6 bases. The CDR3 is 14 amino acids. Germline CDR1 is MNHEY and CDR2 is SVGAGI. CDR3 nucleotides: TGTGCCAGCCCTGGGGGACAGGGTAATTCACCCCTCCACTTT. Residues: CASPGGQGNSPLHF.

V and J are TRBV7-2 and TRBJ1-4; maybe TRBD1 (5 bases). Deletions cut 2 bases from V and 9 bases from J, with 7 bases between. Germline values: CDR1 SGHTA, CDR2 FQGNSA. The CDR3 is made up of 12 amino acids. The CDR3 DNA is TGTGCCAGCAGCTTATCGGACAAAAAACTGTTTTTT. Its translation: CASSLSDKKLFF.